Included here is one T cell receptor beta chain sequence, with context. These data are taken from a study of cytomegalovirus exposure and HLA in healthy donors. PCR involved 60 Vbeta and 13 Jbeta primers. The data were produced by immunoSEQ multiplex PCR, yet TCRdb's version contains in-frame clones alone and is incomplete. Among around 92,000 clones listed, under 85% were seen once. The length of the CDR3 is 20 residues. Germline V CDR1 and CDR2: MDHEN, SYDVKM. V gave up 1 base and J gave up 3 bases; unmatched junction bases: 13. The sequencing sample was made of PBMCs. The rearrangement uses TRBV28 and TRBJ2-3, with 13 positions matching TRBD2. The receptor's source is a woman aged 70 to 79 in good health and CMV-seropositive. In DNA form, the CDR3 reads TGTGCCAGCAGTTTATTACTAGCGGGGGGGCGTTTCGGGTATACAGATACGCAGTATTTT. Protein product: CASSLLLAGGRFGYTDTQYF.